This entry lists 7 T cell receptor beta chains sequenced from one sample in a study of beta chain features in type 1 diabetes. As every portion of the isolated RNA was reverse transcribed, the sequencing read expressed TCRB transcripts. Some clones are missing from TCRdb's copy, which holds only in-frame ones; the method was immunoSEQ multiplex PCR. The sample has roughly 300,000 clones; 14% are singletons. Input material: central memory CD4+ T cells from blood. Source of these receptors: a man aged 30 to 39 in good health.

This clone turned up a few times. In the same sample, other DNA sequences code for this CDR3. CDR3 residues: CASSSTSGANVLTF. The CDR3 region has the DNA TGTGCCAGCAGCTCCACCTCTGGGGCCAACGTCCTGACTTTC. The V call is TRBV7-9, the J call TRBJ2-6, with D hard to call. This CDR3 spans 14 amino acids. CDR1 and CDR2 (germline): SEHNR, FQNEAQ (reference sequence). V was cut by 4 bases and J by 0 bases, with 4 bases left in between.

In its sample, this clone was seen a few times. The rearrangement joins TRBV28 to TRBJ2-5; D possibly corresponds to TRBD1 (6 bases). V shed 8 bases and J shed 4 bases, with 17 bases lying between them. This CDR3 has 14 residues. Germline V gene sequence: CDR1 MDHEN, CDR2 SYDVKM. DNA for the CDR3: TGTGCCAGCGGCTCTCCAACAGGGAGAGAGACCCAGTACTTC. Amino acid sequence: CASGSPTGRETQYF.

The count of this clone is one. The chain couples TRBV6-1 to TRBJ1-2; D remains ambiguous. V was shortened by 2 bases and J by 8 bases, with 18 bases between the two germline ends. Germline V gene sequence: CDR1 MNHNS, CDR2 SASEGT. The CDR3 covers 15 residues. CDR3 nucleotides: TGTGCCAGCAGTGAATTTACGGCCGACCCCGGAGGCTACACCTTC. Its translation is CASSEFTADPGGYTF.

The rearrangement uses TRBV5-1 and TRBJ1-1; no firm D call. The CDR3 has 13 amino acids. The V gene lost 4 bases and the J gene lost 9 bases, with 16 bases spanning the gap. Germline V CDR1 and CDR2: SGHRS, YFSETQ. DNA for the CDR3: TGCGCCAGCAGCCCCCCATCGGGCTCGAAAGCTTTCTTT. Protein sequence: CASSPPSGSKAFF.

The chain links TRBV2 to TRBJ1-5; 7 nucleotides match TRBD1. J lost 3 bases, V lost 6 bases, and 5 bases had no gene match. The CDR3 length is 14 residues. Germline CDR1 and CDR2: SNHLY and FYNNEI. CDR3 DNA: TGTGCCAGCAGAACCGGGACAGTCAATCAGCCCCAGCATTTT. This encodes CASRTGTVNQPQHF.

This clone was detected many times. The chain carries TRBV9 and TRBJ1-6, with a tentative D call TRBD1 (6 bases). Germline CDR1 and CDR2: SGDLS and YYNGEE. Trimming took 0 bases from V and 8 from J, leaving 9 bases between them. The CDR3 is 14 amino acids. CDR3 bases: TGTGCCAGCAGCGTAGGGACAGTCCATTCACCCCTCCACTTT. Translating it yields CASSVGTVHSPLHF.

This clone has a handful of counts. The J gene is TRBJ1-3, the V gene TRBV28; D remains unclear. The CDR3 spans 14 residues. Trimming left V 5 bases short and J 0 bases short, with 8 bases between. The germline CDR1 and CDR2 sequences are MDHEN and SYDVKM. The CDR3 loop is CASSEVFSGNTIYF. The CDR3 DNA is TGTGCCAGCAGTGAGGTATTCTCTGGAAACACCATATATTTT.